The TCR beta chain under discussion was sequenced for a study of blood T cells in healthy people across ages. Whole-study context: Every two T cells gave about one barcoded beta molecule via template switching.

CDR1 MNHEY and CDR2 SVGAGI come from the germline V gene. This CDR3 spans 14 amino acids. V shed 4 bases and J 4 bases; nucleotides not matched to a gene: 5. A second PCR of 7 to 11 cycles used a sample-barcoded 5' primer and a J-beta primer mix. Each CDR3 protein gets one entry after TCRdb re-called the 5' RACE reads with MiXCR. The sample carries over 950,000 distinct CDR3 sequences, 30% to 40% recorded once. Sequences were obtained from blood. The chain has TRBV6-5 and TRBJ1-2; 8 bases line up with TRBD1. This clonotype was obtained from a man aged 18 to 35 in good health. CDR3 region: CASSWTGSAYGYTF. CDR3 nucleotides: TGTGCCAGCAGTTGGACAGGGTCGGCCTATGGCTACACCTTC.